A selection of T cell receptor beta chains follows, all from one sample in a study of blood T cell repertoires in COVID-19. Assay used: immunoSEQ multiplex PCR; TCRdb lists only in-frame clones, some missing. The repertoire holds about 190,000 clones, with 65% to 85% as singletons. The sequencing input was peripheral blood. Every receptor here comes from a woman younger than 45 with acute or convalescent COVID-19. Both conserved end residues are part of each CDR3. D genes are given only for firm matches. Expanded clones are given a class, and other clones once, few, many or no size at all.

NA,TRBJ2-3,TRBV19,TRBD2,CASSRGSGREDTQYF,TGTGCCAGTAGCCGAGGGTCAGGGCGGGAGGATACGCAGTATTTT
NA,TRBJ1-2,TRBV7-8,TRBD1,CASSPPPDRVYGYTF,TGTGCCAGCAGCCCCCCCCCGGACAGGGTTTATGGCTACACCTTC
NA,TRBJ2-3,TRBV29-1,NA,CSVDTEGAGTDTQYF,TGCAGCGTTGACACGGAGGGCGCGGGCACAGATACGCAGTATTTT
NA,TRBJ2-7,TRBV10-2,TRBD2,CASTIAGAYEQYF,TGCGCCAGCACCATAGCGGGAGCCTACGAGCAGTACTTC
NA,TRBJ2-5,TRBV29-1,TRBD2,CSVEDPSGVDQETQYF,TGCAGCGTTGAAGATCCTAGCGGGGTTGACCAAGAGACCCAGTACTTC
NA,TRBJ2-7,TRBV27,TRBD2,CASSLSGSYYEQYF,TGTGCCAGCAGTCTGAGCGGGAGCTACTACGAGCAGTACTTC
few,TRBJ1-1,TRBV18,TRBD1,CASSRDRGNTEAFF,TGTGCCAGCTCTCGGGACAGGGGGAACACTGAAGCTTTCTTT
few,TRBJ2-3,TRBV5-1,TRBD2,CASSLNSGNTDTQYF,TGCGCCAGCAGCTTGAACAGCGGGAATACAGATACGCAGTATTTT
NA,TRBJ1-3,TRBV5-8,NA,CASSLVNRGFSGNTIYF,TGTGCCAGCAGCTTGGTTAATCGTGGCTTCTCTGGAAACACCATATATTTT
NA,TRBJ1-6,TRBV12-3/TRBV12-4,NA,CASSLGGLKYF,TGTGCCAGCAGTTTAGGGGGGCTAAAATACTTT
NA,TRBJ1-1,TRBV6-5,NA,CASSYRDTLNTEAFF,TGTGCCAGCAGTTATCGTGACACCTTGAACACTGAAGCTTTCTTT
NA,TRBJ2-7,TRBV7-8,NA,CASSLREAAYSYEQYF,TGTGCCAGCAGCCTACGTGAGGCGGCATACTCCTACGAGCAGTACTTC
NA,TRBJ1-2,TRBV3-1/TRBV3-2,NA,CASSQAGEGRIANYGYTF,TGTGCCAGCAGCCAAGCCGGTGAAGGGAGGATAGCTAACTATGGCTACACCTTC
NA,TRBJ1-2,TRBV4-1,TRBD1,CASSQEGQGGYGYTF,TGCGCCAGCAGCCAAGAGGGCCAGGGGGGCTATGGCTACACCTTC
NA,TRBJ1-1,TRBV20-1,NA,CSASGGAGGRTEAFF,TGCAGTGCTAGTGGTGGCGCGGGGGGCAGAACTGAAGCTTTCTTT
NA,TRBJ1-1,TRBV5-4,TRBD1,CASSEGQGRTEAFF,TGTGCCAGCAGCGAGGGACAGGGGAGAACTGAAGCTTTCTTT
NA,TRBJ2-1,TRBV5-1,TRBD1,CASRDVRGSSYNEQFF,TGCGCCAGCAGAGATGTCAGGGGGAGCTCCTACAATGAGCAGTTCTTC
NA,TRBJ2-2,TRBV23-1,NA,CASSPRDTRVGGANTGELFF,TGCGCCAGCAGTCCCCGGGACACCCGTGTTGGGGGGGCAAACACCGGGGAGCTGTTTTTT
NA,TRBJ2-7,TRBV4-3,TRBD2,CASSQDAGVRGEQYF,TGCGCCAGCAGCCAAGATGCGGGGGTACGGGGCGAGCAGTACTTC
NA,TRBJ2-7,TRBV5-6,NA,CASSFSSSGSYEQYF,TGTGCCAGCAGCTTTAGTAGTAGCGGCTCCTACGAGCAGTACTTC
NA,TRBJ1-2,TRBV28,TRBD1,CASSLGTERGYTF,TGTGCCAGCAGTCTCGGGACAGAGCGGGGCTACACCTTC
NA,TRBJ1-5,TRBV4-1,NA,CASSQDRSISNQPQHF,TGCGCCAGCAGCCAAGATCGGAGCATTAGCAATCAGCCCCAGCATTTT
NA,TRBJ2-7,TRBV28,NA,CASSFGGSTYEQYF,TGTGCCAGCAGTTTTGGGGGCAGCACCTACGAGCAGTACTTC